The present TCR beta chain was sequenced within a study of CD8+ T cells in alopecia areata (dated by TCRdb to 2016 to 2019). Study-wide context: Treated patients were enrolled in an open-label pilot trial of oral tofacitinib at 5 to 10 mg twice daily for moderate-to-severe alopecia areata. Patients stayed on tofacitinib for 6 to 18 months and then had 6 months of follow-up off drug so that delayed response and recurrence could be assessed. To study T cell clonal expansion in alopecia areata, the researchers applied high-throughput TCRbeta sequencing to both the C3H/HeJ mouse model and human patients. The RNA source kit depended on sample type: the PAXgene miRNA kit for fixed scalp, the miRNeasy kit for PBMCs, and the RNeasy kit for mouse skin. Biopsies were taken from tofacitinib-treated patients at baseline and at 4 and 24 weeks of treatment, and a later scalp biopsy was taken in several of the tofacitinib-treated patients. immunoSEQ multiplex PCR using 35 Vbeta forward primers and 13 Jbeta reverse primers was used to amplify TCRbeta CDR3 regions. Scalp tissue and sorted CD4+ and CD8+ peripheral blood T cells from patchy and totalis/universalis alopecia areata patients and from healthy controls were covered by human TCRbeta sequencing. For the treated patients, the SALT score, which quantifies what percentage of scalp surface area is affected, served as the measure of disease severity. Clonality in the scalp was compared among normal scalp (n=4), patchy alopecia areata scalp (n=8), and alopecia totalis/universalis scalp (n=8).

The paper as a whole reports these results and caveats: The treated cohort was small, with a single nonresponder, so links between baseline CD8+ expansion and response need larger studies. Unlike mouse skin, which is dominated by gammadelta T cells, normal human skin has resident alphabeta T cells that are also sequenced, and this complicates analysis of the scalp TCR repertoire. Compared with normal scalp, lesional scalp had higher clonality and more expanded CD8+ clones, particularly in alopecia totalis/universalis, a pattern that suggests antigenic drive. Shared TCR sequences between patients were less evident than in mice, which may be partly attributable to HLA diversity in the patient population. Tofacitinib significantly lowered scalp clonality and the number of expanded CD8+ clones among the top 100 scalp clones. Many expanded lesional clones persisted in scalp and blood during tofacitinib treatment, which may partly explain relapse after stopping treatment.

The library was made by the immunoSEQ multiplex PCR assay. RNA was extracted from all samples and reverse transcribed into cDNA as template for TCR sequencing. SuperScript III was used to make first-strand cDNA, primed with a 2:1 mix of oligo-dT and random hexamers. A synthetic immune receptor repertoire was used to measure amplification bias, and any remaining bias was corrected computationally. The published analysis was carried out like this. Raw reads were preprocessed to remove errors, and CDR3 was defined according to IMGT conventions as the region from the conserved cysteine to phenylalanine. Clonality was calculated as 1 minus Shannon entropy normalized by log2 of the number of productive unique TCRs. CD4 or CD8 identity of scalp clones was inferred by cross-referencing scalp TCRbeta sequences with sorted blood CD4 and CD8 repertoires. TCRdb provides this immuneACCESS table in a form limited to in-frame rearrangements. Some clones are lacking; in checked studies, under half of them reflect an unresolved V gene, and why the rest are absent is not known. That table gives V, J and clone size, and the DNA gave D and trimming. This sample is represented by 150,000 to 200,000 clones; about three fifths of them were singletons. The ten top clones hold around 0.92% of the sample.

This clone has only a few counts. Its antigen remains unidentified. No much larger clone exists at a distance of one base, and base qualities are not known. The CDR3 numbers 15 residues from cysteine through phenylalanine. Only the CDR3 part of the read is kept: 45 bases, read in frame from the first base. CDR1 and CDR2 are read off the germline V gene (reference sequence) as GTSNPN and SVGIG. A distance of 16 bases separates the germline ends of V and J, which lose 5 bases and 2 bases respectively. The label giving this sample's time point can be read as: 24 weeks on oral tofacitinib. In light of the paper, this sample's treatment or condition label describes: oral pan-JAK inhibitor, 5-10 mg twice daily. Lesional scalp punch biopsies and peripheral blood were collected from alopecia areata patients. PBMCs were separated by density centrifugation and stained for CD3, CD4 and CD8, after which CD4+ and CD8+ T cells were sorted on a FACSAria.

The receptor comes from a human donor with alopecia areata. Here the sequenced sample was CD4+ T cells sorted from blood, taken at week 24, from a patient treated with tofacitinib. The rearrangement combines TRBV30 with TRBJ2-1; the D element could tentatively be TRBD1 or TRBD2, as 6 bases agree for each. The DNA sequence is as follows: TGTGCCTGGTCCCCGGGGGCAGGGGCCTACAATGAGCAGTTCTTC. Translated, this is CAWSPGAGAYNEQFF.